This T cell receptor beta chain was sequenced for a study of cytomegalovirus exposure and HLA in healthy donors. The study's findings and limits: Apart from CMV serostatus, no immune exposure information was available. Analyzed later, association rates of TCRs varied across HLA loci, with DRB1 most and HLA-C fewest.

As regards this clone: Its specificity is not known.

The length of the CDR3 is 15 residues. From germline, CDR1 is SGHAT and CDR2 FQNNGV. The trim removed 2 bases at V and 2 bases at J, leaving 2 bases unmatched. PCR primers comprised 60 Vbeta and 13 Jbeta primers. TCRdb keeps only in-frame clones here, not all; method: immunoSEQ multiplex PCR. Found here are 100,000 to 150,000 clones, about three quarters of them singletons; the top ten hold less than 2%. What was sequenced was PBMCs. This sequence joins TRBV11-2 and TRBJ2-1; TRBD2 matches 8 bases. This sequence originates from a man in his fifties or sixties in good health and CMV-seronegative. The CDR3 protein is CASSLTGGPYNEQFF. The CDR3 bases are TGTGCCAGCAGCTTAACGGGGGGGCCCTACAATGAGCAGTTCTTC. Combining the CDR3 with reference TRBV11-2 and TRBJ2-1 gives the whole variable domain EAGVAQSPRYKIIEKRQSVAFWCNPISGHATLYWYQQILGQGPKLLIQFQNNGVVDDSQLPKDRFSAERLKGVDSTLKIQPAKLEDSAVYLCASSLTGGPYNEQFFGPGTRLTVL.